This TCR beta chain derives from a study of OX40 agonist ivuxolimab in advanced cancers. Study-level background: Head and neck, renal cell, melanoma or hepatocellular carcinoma were the cancers that dose-escalation patients had.

Study-level points and caveats: On average, CD8+ T cells had more expanded clones than CD4+.

Concerning this clone: Its matching antigen is unknown.

Germline values: CDR1 DFQATT, CDR2 SNEGSKA (reference sequence). This CDR3 region has 11 residues. V lost 6 bases to trimming and J lost 3 bases, with 3 bases between them. The method was immunoSEQ multiplex PCR; TCRdb's version includes in-frame clones alone and lacks a portion of them. The sample consists of about 50,000 clones, about 88% of them appearing once. Sample: CD4+ or CD8+ T cells sorted from blood, taken in a trial of the OX40 agonist ivuxolimab. The TCR was taken from an adult with an advanced solid tumor such as melanoma, head and neck, liver or kidney cancer. This chain uses TRBV20-1 with TRBJ2-6, with no clear D. This CDR3 reads CSAHGANVLTF. The CDR3 DNA reads TGCAGTGCCCATGGGGCCAACGTCCTGACTTTC.